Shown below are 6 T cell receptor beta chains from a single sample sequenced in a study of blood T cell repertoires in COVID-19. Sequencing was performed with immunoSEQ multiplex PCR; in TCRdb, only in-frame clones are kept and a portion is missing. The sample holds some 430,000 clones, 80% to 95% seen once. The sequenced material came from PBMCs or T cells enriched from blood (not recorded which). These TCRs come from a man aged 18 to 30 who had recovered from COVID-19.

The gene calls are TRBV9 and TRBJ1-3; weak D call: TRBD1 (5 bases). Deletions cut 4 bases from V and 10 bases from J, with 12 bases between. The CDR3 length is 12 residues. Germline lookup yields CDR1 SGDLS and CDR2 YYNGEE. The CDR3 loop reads CASSLRDDTIYF. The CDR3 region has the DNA TGTGCCAGCAGCCTGCGGGACGATACCATATATTTT.

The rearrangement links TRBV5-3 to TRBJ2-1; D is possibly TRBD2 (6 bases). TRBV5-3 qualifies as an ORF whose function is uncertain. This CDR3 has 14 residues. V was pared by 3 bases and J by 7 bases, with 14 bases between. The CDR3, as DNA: TGTGCCAGAAGCTCAACGGGGGTCCGGAATGAGCAGTTCTTC. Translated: CARSSTGVRNEQFF.

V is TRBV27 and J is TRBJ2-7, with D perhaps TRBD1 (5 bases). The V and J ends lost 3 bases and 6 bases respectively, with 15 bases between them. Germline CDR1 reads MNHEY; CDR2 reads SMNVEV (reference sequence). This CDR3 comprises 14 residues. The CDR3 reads CASSFQDSVGEQYF. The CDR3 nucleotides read TGTGCCAGCAGTTTTCAAGACAGTGTCGGCGAGCAGTACTTC.

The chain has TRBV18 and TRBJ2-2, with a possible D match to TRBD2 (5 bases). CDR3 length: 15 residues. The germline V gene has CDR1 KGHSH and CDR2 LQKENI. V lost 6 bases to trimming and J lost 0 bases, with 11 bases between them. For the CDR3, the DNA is TGTGCCAGCTCCAAGGAGGCCGCGAACACCGGGGAGCTGTTTTTT. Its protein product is CASSKEAANTGELFF.

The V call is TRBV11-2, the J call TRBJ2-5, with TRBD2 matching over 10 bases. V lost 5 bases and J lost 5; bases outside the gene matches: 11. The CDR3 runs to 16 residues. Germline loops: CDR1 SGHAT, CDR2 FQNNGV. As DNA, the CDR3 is TGTGCCAGCAGCCCTTCCTATAGCGGGGGGCCGGAGACCCAGTACTTC. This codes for CASSPSYSGGPETQYF.

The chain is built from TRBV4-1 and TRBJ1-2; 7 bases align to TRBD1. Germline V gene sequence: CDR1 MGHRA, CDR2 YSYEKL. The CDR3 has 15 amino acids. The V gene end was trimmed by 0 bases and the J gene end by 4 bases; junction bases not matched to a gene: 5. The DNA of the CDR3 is TGCGCCAGCAGCCAAGATGAGACAGGGAGCTATGGCTACACCTTC. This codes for CASSQDETGSYGYTF.